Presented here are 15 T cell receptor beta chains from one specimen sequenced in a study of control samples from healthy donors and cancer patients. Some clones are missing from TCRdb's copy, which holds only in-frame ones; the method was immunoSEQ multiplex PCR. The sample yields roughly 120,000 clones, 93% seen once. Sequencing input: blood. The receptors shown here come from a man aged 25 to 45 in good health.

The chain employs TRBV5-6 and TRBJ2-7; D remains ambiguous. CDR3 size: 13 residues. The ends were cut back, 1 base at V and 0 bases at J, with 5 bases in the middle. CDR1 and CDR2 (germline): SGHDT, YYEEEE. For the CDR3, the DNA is TGTGCCAGCAGCTTGAGGCCCTCCTACGAGCAGTACTTC. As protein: CASSLRPSYEQYF.

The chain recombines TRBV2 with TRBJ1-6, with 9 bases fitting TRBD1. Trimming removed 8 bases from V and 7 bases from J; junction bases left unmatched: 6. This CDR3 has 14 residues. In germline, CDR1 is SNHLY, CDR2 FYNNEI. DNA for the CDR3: TGTGCCAGCTCGATCGGGACAGGGAATTCACCCCTCCACTTT. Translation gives CASSIGTGNSPLHF.

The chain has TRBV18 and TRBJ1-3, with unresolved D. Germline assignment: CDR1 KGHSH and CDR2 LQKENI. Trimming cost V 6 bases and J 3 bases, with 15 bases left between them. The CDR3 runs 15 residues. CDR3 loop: CASSLGTLRGNTIYF. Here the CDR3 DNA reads TGTGCCAGCTCCCTGGGCACCCTCCGTGGAAACACCATATATTTT.

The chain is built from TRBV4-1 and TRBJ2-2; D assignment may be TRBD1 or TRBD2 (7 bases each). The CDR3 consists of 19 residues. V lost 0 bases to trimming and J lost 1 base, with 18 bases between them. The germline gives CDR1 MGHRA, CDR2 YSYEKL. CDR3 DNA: TGCGCCAGCAGCCAAGACGGGGGCCAGGGGGGGCGGAACACCGGGGAGCTGTTTTTT. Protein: CASSQDGGQGGRNTGELFF.

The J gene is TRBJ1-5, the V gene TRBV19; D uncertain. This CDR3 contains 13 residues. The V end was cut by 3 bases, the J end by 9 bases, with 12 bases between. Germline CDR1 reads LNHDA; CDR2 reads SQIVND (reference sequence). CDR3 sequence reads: CASSIPGLRPQHF. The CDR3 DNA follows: TGTGCCAGTAGTATTCCGGGGTTACGGCCCCAGCATTTT. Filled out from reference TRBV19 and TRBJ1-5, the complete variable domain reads DGGITQSPKYLFRKEGQNVTLSCEQNLNHDAMYWYRQDPGQGLRLIYYSQIVNDFQKGDIAEGYSVSREKKESFPLTVTSAQKNPTAFYLCASSIPGLRPQHFGDGTRLSIL.

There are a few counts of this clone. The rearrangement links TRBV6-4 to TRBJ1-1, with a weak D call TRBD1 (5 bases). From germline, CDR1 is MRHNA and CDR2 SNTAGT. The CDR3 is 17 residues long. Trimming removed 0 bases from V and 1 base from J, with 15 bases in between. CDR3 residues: CASSDSRTRPSNTEAFF. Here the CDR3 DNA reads TGTGCCAGCAGTGACTCACGGACACGACCGTCGAACACTGAAGCTTTCTTT.

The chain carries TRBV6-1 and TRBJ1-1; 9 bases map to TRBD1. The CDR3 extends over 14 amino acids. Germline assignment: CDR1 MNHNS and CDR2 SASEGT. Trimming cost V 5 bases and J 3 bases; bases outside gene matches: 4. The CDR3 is CASSWTGADTEAFF. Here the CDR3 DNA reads TGTGCCAGCAGTTGGACAGGGGCGGACACTGAAGCTTTCTTT.

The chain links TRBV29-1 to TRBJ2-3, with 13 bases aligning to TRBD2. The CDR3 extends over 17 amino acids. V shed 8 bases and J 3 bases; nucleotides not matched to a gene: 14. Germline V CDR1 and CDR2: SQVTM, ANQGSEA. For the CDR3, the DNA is TGCAGCCCGGGACTAGCGGGGTGGAACCGGTGGACAGATACGCAGTATTTT. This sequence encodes CSPGLAGWNRWTDTQYF.

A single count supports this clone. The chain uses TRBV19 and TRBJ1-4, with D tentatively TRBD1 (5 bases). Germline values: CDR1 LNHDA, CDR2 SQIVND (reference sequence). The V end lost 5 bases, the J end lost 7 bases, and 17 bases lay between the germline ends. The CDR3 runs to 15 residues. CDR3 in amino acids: CASSRRTQLGEKLFF. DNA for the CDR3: TGTGCCAGTAGTCGCAGGACACAACTAGGTGAAAAACTGTTTTTT.

Written as DNA, the CDR3 is TGTGCCAGCAGCCGCGACATGTCGAACATTCAGTACTTC. It translates to CASSRDMSNIQYF. The chain uses TRBV14 and TRBJ2-4; no firm D call. The V end was cut by 4 bases, the J end by 7 bases, with 11 bases between. From germline, CDR1 is SGHDN and CDR2 FVKESK. This CDR3 has 13 residues.

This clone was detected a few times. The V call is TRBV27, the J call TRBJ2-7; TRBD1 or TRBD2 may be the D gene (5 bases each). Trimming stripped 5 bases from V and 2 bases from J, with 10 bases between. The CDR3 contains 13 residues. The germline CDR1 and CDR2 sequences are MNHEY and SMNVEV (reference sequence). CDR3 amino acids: CASSPGPTYEQYF. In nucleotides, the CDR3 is TGTGCCAGCAGTCCGGGACCCACCTACGAGCAGTACTTC.

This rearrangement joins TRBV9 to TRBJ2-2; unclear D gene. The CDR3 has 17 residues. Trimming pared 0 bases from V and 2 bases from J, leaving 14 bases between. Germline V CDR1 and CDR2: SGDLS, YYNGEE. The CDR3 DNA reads TGTGCCAGCAGCGTAGCCCCAGACGGCGAAAACACCGGGGAGCTGTTTTTT. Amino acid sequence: CASSVAPDGENTGELFF. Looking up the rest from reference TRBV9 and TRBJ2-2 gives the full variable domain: DSGVTQTPKHLITATGQRVTLRCSPRSGDLSVYWYQQSLDQGLQFLIQYYNGEERAKGNILERFSAQQFPDLHSELNLSSLELGDSALYFCASSVAPDGENTGELFFGEGSRLTVL.

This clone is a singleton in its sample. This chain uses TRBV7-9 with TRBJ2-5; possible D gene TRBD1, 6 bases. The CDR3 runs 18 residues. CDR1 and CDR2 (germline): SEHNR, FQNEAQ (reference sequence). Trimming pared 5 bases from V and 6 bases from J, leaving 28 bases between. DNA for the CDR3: TGTGCCAGCAGCCTAAACATAGGTGGACAGTCCGGGCCAAAGACCCAGTACTTC. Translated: CASSLNIGGQSGPKTQYF. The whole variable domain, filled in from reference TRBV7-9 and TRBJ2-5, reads DTGVSQNPRHKITKRGQNVTFRCDPISEHNRLYWYRQTLGQGPEFLTYFQNEAQLEKSRLLSDRFSAERPKGSFSTLEIQRTEQGDSAMYLCASSLNIGGQSGPKTQYFGPGTRLLVL.

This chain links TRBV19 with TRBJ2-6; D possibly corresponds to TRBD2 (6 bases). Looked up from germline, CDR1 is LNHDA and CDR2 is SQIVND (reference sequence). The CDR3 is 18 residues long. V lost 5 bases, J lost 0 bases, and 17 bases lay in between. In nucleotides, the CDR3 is TGTGCCAGTAGTCTCGAGGGAGGTCTAAGCTCTGGGGCCAACGTCCTGACTTTC. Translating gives CASSLEGGLSSGANVLTF.

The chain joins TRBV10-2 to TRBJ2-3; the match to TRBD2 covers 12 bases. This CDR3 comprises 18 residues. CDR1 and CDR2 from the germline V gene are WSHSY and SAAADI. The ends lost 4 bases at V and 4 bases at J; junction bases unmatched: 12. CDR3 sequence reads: CASSGGRRRLAGADTQYF. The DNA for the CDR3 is TGCGCCAGCAGTGGGGGACGGAGAAGACTAGCGGGGGCAGATACGCAGTATTTT.